These 7 T cell receptor beta chains came from one sample sequenced in a study of OX40 agonist ivuxolimab in advanced cancers. Libraries were prepared by immunoSEQ multiplex PCR; TCRdb keeps only in-frame clonotypes and omits some of them. This sample has roughly 35,000 clones, with 65% to 85% found just once. The material was CD4+ or CD8+ T cells sorted from blood, obtained in a trial of the OX40 agonist ivuxolimab. Source of these receptors: an adult with an advanced solid tumor such as melanoma, head and neck, liver or kidney cancer.

V is TRBV11-2 and J is TRBJ1-1, with 10 nucleotides matching TRBD1. The CDR3 totals 14 residues. Germline trimming cut 3 bases from V and 5 bases from J; bases unmatched to any gene: 3. CDR1 SGHAT and CDR2 FQNNGV come from the germline V gene. The CDR3 sequence: CASSLGTGETEAFF. The CDR3 DNA reads TGTGCCAGCAGCTTGGGGACAGGGGAGACTGAAGCTTTCTTT.

The chain carries TRBV5-1 and TRBJ2-2; D is unclear. The CDR3 covers 14 residues. The ends were cut back, 0 bases at V and 5 bases at J, with 8 bases in the middle. CDR1 and CDR2 (germline): SGHRS, YFSETQ. The CDR3 spells CASSLAEATGELFF. In DNA form, the CDR3 reads TGCGCCAGCAGCTTGGCCGAGGCGACCGGGGAGCTGTTTTTT.

Of note for this clone: The sample holds other DNA sequences that translate to the same CDR3. This chain links TRBV2 with TRBJ2-7; 7 bases agree with TRBD1. V lost 10 bases and J lost 5; bases outside the gene matches: 11. Per germline, CDR1 SNHLY and CDR2 FYNNEI. The CDR3 runs 13 residues. For the CDR3, the DNA is TGTGCCACCAAAATGGACAGGCCCCACGAGCAGTACTTC. This codes for CATKMDRPHEQYF.

The sample holds one count of this clone. The V call is TRBV5-1, the J call TRBJ1-1; 10 bases are shared with TRBD1. Per the germline V gene, CDR1 is SGHRS and CDR2 is YFSETQ. Germline trimming cut 4 bases from V and 1 base from J; bases unmatched to any gene: 4. This CDR3 has 15 residues. The DNA of the CDR3 is TGCGCCAGCAGCCTGACAGGGGGCGAGAACACTGAAGCTTTCTTT. Residues: CASSLTGGENTEAFF.

The V call is TRBV10-3, the J call TRBJ1-2, with a weak D call TRBD1 (5 bases). V lost 11 bases, J lost 8 bases, and 18 bases lay in between. The CDR3 spans 12 residues. The germline V gene encodes CDR1 ENHRY and CDR2 SYGVKD. CDR3 residues: CASLGGAGGYTF. The CDR3 DNA reads as TGTGCCTCCCTTGGTGGGGCAGGGGGCTACACCTTC.

The chain links TRBV7-9 to TRBJ1-4; no reliable D call. Germline V CDR1 and CDR2: SEHNR, FQNEAQ (reference sequence). The length of the CDR3 is 15 residues. V was trimmed by 1 base and J by 4 bases, leaving 10 bases between them. CDR3 sequence (DNA): TGTGCCAGCAGCTTAGTGGCCCCTCTTAATGAAAAACTGTTTTTT. It yields the protein CASSLVAPLNEKLFF.

V is TRBV30 and J is TRBJ1-3; no clear D gene. Between the trimmed V and J ends, which lost 2 bases and 5 bases, there was a span of 13 bases. Per germline, CDR1 GTSNPN and CDR2 SVGIG (reference sequence). CDR3 length: 14 amino acids. The chain's CDR3 is CAWSRDTTRNTIYF. The CDR3 DNA reads TGTGCCTGGAGTAGAGATACAACTCGAAACACCATATATTTT.